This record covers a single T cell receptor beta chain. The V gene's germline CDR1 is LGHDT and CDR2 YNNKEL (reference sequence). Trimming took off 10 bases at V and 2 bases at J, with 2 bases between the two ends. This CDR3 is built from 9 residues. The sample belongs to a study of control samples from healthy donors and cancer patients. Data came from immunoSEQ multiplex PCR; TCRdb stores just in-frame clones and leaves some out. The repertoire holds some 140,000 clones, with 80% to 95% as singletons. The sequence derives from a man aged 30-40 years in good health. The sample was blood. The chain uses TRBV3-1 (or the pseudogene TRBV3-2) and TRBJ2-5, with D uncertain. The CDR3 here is CANQETQYF. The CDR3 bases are TGTGCCAATCAAGAGACCCAGTACTTC.